This passage covers 30 T cell receptor beta chains from one sample sequenced in a study of cytomegalovirus exposure and HLA in healthy donors. PCR involved 60 Vbeta and 13 Jbeta primers. Clones were read by immunoSEQ multiplex PCR, and TCRdb kept only the in-frame ones, dropping some. The table records around 150,000 clones, 65% to 80% of them present only once. Sequencing was performed on PBMCs. These TCRs come from a man in his forties in good health and CMV-seronegative.

The J gene is TRBJ2-2, the V gene TRBV4-2; tentative D call: TRBD1 (5 bases). The CDR3 has 16 residues. Looked up from germline, CDR1 is LGHNA and CDR2 is YNFKEQ. The V gene lost 0 bases and the J gene lost 7 bases, with 15 bases spanning the gap. The CDR3 bases are TGTGCCAGCAGCCAAGATCGTCCTCTTACAGGCGGGGAGCTGTTTTTT. Its protein is CASSQDRPLTGGELFF.

This clone was seen just once. The rearrangement links TRBV5-1 to TRBJ2-7, with D possibly matching TRBD1 (6 bases). The germline gives CDR1 SGHRS, CDR2 YFSETQ. V was shortened by 4 bases and J by 0 bases, with 8 bases between the two germline ends. There are 13 residues in the CDR3. The CDR3 here is CASSEGGSYEQYF. The DNA of the CDR3 is TGCGCCAGCAGCGAAGGGGGCTCCTACGAGCAGTACTTC.

V and J are TRBV27 and TRBJ1-5, with D possibly TRBD1 on 5 matching bases. The germline V gene has CDR1 MNHEY and CDR2 SMNVEV (reference sequence). This CDR3 region has 14 residues. Trimming stripped 2 bases from V and 4 bases from J, with 9 bases between. CDR3 coding DNA: TGTGCCAGCAGTTTAGGTGGGGGGAATCAGCCCCAGCATTTT. Translating it yields CASSLGGGNQPQHF.

This clone turned up a few times. The rearrangement joins TRBV7-9 to TRBJ1-5; D is uncertain. This CDR3 is built from 15 residues. V was shortened by 5 bases and J by 2 bases, with 13 bases between the two germline ends. CDR1 and CDR2 from the germline V gene are SEHNR and FQNEAQ (reference sequence). CDR3 sequence: CASSPRGSGNQPQHF. CDR3 DNA sequence: TGTGCCAGCAGCCCCCGGGGTTCGGGCAATCAGCCCCAGCATTTT. The variable domain in full, with the rest retrieved from reference TRBV7-9 and TRBJ1-5, is DTGVSQNPRHKITKRGQNVTFRCDPISEHNRLYWYRQTLGQGPEFLTYFQNEAQLEKSRLLSDRFSAERPKGSFSTLEIQRTEQGDSAMYLCASSPRGSGNQPQHFGDGTRLSIL.

V and J are TRBV28 and TRBJ1-1; 9 bases align to TRBD1. The junction had 10 bases not matched to a gene; V was cut back by 6 bases and J by 5 bases. The CDR3 loop spans 15 amino acids. The germline gives CDR1 MDHEN, CDR2 SYDVKM. The CDR3 sequence is CASRLGTGWWTEAFF. Written as DNA, the CDR3 is TGTGCCAGCAGGCTTGGGACAGGGTGGTGGACTGAAGCTTTCTTT.

The J gene is TRBJ1-2, the V gene TRBV6-5; tentatively, D is TRBD1 (6 bases). Trimming shortened V by 4 bases and J by 3 bases, and 18 bases separated the two germline ends. Per the germline V gene, CDR1 is MNHEY and CDR2 is SVGAGI. The CDR3 sequence is 16 residues long. CDR3 nucleotides: TGTGCCAGCAGTTCCCTCCCGACAGGTATCCACTATGGCTACACCTTC. This gives the protein CASSSLPTGIHYGYTF.

The rearrangement uses TRBV6-5 and TRBJ2-5, with 8 bases fitting TRBD1. Germline CDR1 reads MNHEY; CDR2 reads SVGAGI. CDR3 length equals 15 residues. After removal of 2 bases from V and 5 bases from J, the junction contained 7 bases not matched to a gene. CDR3 amino acids: CASSYGTTGGETQYF. As DNA, the CDR3 is TGTGCCAGCAGTTACGGCACAACAGGGGGGGAGACCCAGTACTTC.

This clone was picked up a small number of times. The chain has TRBV6-1 and TRBJ1-1; D is perhaps TRBD1 (6 bases). Trimming shortened V by 4 bases and J by 1 base, and 13 bases separated the two germline ends. This CDR3 has 15 amino acids. Germline loops: CDR1 MNHNS, CDR2 SASEGT. The chain's CDR3 is CASSGRTVTNTEAFF. CDR3 DNA: TGTGCCAGCAGTGGGCGGACAGTTACGAACACTGAAGCTTTCTTT.

The chain recombines TRBV7-2 with TRBJ2-1; 13 nucleotides match TRBD2. Unmatched junction bases numbered 6, after V lost 5 bases and J lost 14 bases. The CDR3 consists of 13 residues. Germline V lookup: CDR1 SGHTA, CDR2 FQGNSA. CDR3 in DNA: TGTGCCAGCAGCGCGCCGACTAGCGGGAGGAAGTTCTTC. Encoded protein: CASSAPTSGRKFF.

The chain combines TRBV7-2 with TRBJ2-3; 8 bases align to TRBD1. This CDR3 has 17 amino acids. In germline, CDR1 is SGHTA, CDR2 FQGNSA. Trimming took 4 bases from V and 6 from J; bases not matched to a gene: 15. The CDR3 is CASSSLSSGQGWDTQYF. The CDR3 nucleotides are TGTGCCAGCAGCTCGCTTTCCTCAGGACAGGGTTGGGATACGCAGTATTTT.

This chain joins TRBV6-1 and TRBJ2-5; TRBD2 aligns across 8 bases. There are 15 residues in the CDR3. Germline trimming cut 8 bases from V and 5 bases from J; bases unmatched to any gene: 13. In germline, CDR1 is MNHNS, CDR2 SASEGT. The CDR3 region is CASGHGSGTGETQYF. The CDR3 bases are TGTGCCAGCGGCCATGGTAGCGGGACCGGTGAGACCCAGTACTTC.

This clone was seen a few times. This chain uses TRBV2 with TRBJ2-6; D gene unclear. The length of the CDR3 is 15 residues. Germline assignment: CDR1 SNHLY and CDR2 FYNNEI. The V gene lost 1 base and the J gene lost 4 bases, with 8 bases spanning the gap. The DNA for the CDR3 is TGTGCCAGCAGTGAAGGGCTCGCAGGGGCCAACGTCCTGACTTTC. This translates into CASSEGLAGANVLTF.

V gene TRBV21-1 combines with J gene TRBJ2-7; TRBD1, the table's D call, was not compared with the DNA. TRBV21-1 corresponds to a pseudogene. This CDR3 comprises 12 residues. The CDR3 nucleotides read TGTGCCAGCAGCAACAGGGTTTCCGAGCAGTACTTC. This gives the protein CASSNRVSEQYF.

This clone was picked up one time. The chain is built from TRBV11-3 and TRBJ1-6, with a possible D match to TRBD1 (5 bases). Trimming left V 0 bases short and J 6 bases short, with 15 bases between. The V gene's germline CDR1 is SGHNT and CDR2 YENEEA. CDR3 size: 17 residues. CDR3 nucleotide sequence: TGTGCCAGCAGCTTAGATGGGGGGTACCCGGGTAATTCACCCCTCCACTTT. Its protein product is CASSLDGGYPGNSPLHF.

The chain couples TRBV7-8 to TRBJ2-2, with 11 bases matching TRBD1. Germline CDR1 reads SGHVS; CDR2 reads FQNEAQ. Trimming at V came to 3 bases and at J to 0 bases, leaving 0 bases not matched to a gene. The CDR3 consists of 16 residues. The CDR3 is CASSLDRGPNTGELFF. CDR3 bases: TGTGCCAGCAGCTTGGACAGGGGGCCGAACACCGGGGAGCTGTTTTTT.

The chain joins TRBV27 to TRBJ2-3; tentative D call: TRBD2 (6 bases). The CDR3 covers 16 residues. The germline V gene has CDR1 MNHEY and CDR2 SMNVEV (reference sequence). The germline V and J ends were trimmed by 4 bases and 6 bases, with 20 bases remaining between them. The CDR3 DNA follows: TGTGCCAGCAGTTGGAGGGAACTTCCGGACCCCGATACGCAGTATTTT. Its translation is CASSWRELPDPDTQYF.

The chain employs TRBV6-1 and TRBJ1-2, with D maybe TRBD1 (6 bases). Germline CDR1 reads MNHNS; CDR2 reads SASEGT. V shed 2 bases and J shed 4 bases, with 14 bases lying between them. The CDR3 is 15 residues long. The CDR3 spells CASSEFRTAGYGYTF. For the CDR3, the DNA is TGTGCCAGCAGTGAATTTAGGACAGCCGGCTATGGCTACACCTTC.

The gene calls are TRBV7-2 and TRBJ2-1; no firm D call. V lost 4 bases to trimming and J lost 9 bases, with 19 bases between them. The CDR3 length is 15 residues. CDR1 and CDR2 (germline): SGHTA, FQGNSA. The CDR3 nucleotides read TGTGCCAGCAGCTCGCTCTCACTAAAGGTTCGTGAGCAGTTCTTC. Translation: CASSSLSLKVREQFF. Complete variable domain (other parts from reference TRBV7-2 and TRBJ2-1): GAGVSQSPSNKVTEKGKDVELRCDPISGHTALYWYRQSLGQGLEFLIYFQGNSAPDKSGLPSDRFSAERTGGSVSTLTIQRTQQEDSAVYLCASSSLSLKVREQFFGPGTRLTVL.

The chain has TRBV5-6 and TRBJ2-3; 9 bases align to TRBD2. CDR1 SGHDT and CDR2 YYEEEE come from the germline V gene. CDR3 length equals 16 residues. V lost 3 bases to trimming and J lost 1 base; unmatched junction nucleotides: 6. The CDR3 sequence: CASSSTGTSRTDTQYF. The CDR3, as DNA: TGTGCCAGCAGCTCGACCGGGACTAGCCGCACAGATACGCAGTATTTT.

The gene calls are TRBV5-1 and TRBJ1-1, with TRBD1 as a possible D gene (6 bases). The CDR3 spans 15 residues. Per the germline V gene, CDR1 is SGHRS and CDR2 is YFSETQ. Trimming removed 5 bases at V and 0 bases at J, with 14 bases between. CDR3 loop: CASRVTRQVNTEAFF. CDR3 DNA: TGCGCCAGCAGGGTAACGCGACAGGTGAACACTGAAGCTTTCTTT.

This rearrangement joins TRBV10-3 to TRBJ1-1; 10 bases map to TRBD1. From germline, CDR1 is ENHRY and CDR2 SYGVKD. CDR3 length: 16 amino acids. Losses at the gene ends were 4 bases for V and 6 bases for J; bases not matched to a gene: 11. Here the CDR3 DNA reads TGTGCCATCAGTGGGGGATTCAGGACAGGGGGACCTGAAGCTTTCTTT. This translates into CAISGGFRTGGPEAFF.

There are a few counts of this clone. The genes are TRBV4-2 and TRBJ2-3, with D possibly matching TRBD1 (6 bases). The V and J ends lost 2 bases and 4 bases respectively, with 10 bases between them. This CDR3 is 14 amino acids long. Germline values: CDR1 LGHNA, CDR2 YNFKEQ. DNA for the CDR3: TGTGCCAGCAGCCAAAGACAGGTTGCAGATACGCAGTATTTT. Translation gives CASSQRQVADTQYF.

For the CDR3, the DNA is TGTGCCAGCAGTGAAGGGACTAGTGGAGATACGCAGTATTTT. Protein sequence: CASSEGTSGDTQYF. The chain links TRBV6-4 to TRBJ2-3; TRBD2 matches 8 bases. This CDR3 spans 14 amino acids. With V trimmed by 3 bases and J by 5 bases, 4 bases remained unmatched. Germline-derived CDR1 and CDR2 are MRHNA and SNTAGT.

This clone has a single count. This rearrangement joins TRBV28 to TRBJ1-3; the match to TRBD1 covers 7 bases. The CDR3 length is 17 residues. V shed 2 bases, J shed 0 bases, and the junction held 7 bases outside the gene matches. Germline CDR1 is MDHEN and CDR2 is SYDVKM. The CDR3 DNA follows: TGTGCCAGCAGTTTAGGCGGGACAGCAGGCTCTGGAAACACCATATATTTT. Translation gives CASSLGGTAGSGNTIYF.

The CDR3 spells CASSDGLVGSGDTQYF. The CDR3 DNA reads TGTGCCAGCAGCGACGGACTAGTAGGGTCCGGGGATACGCAGTATTTT. The chain couples TRBV9 to TRBJ2-3; 7 positions agree with TRBD2. Germline values: CDR1 SGDLS, CDR2 YYNGEE. This CDR3 has 16 residues. V gave up 3 bases and J gave up 6 bases; unmatched junction bases: 13.

The chain is built from TRBV7-3 and TRBJ2-1; TRBD2 matches 10 bases. CDR3 length: 15 amino acids. V shed 5 bases, J shed 4 bases, and the junction held 5 bases outside the gene matches. Germline assignment: CDR1 SGHTA and CDR2 FQGTGA. DNA for the CDR3: TGTGCCAGCAGCCCCGGGACTAGCGAGTACAATGAGCAGTTCTTC. Protein sequence: CASSPGTSEYNEQFF.

The gene calls are TRBV7-9 and TRBJ2-5, with a possible D match to TRBD2 (7 bases). Between the trimmed V and J ends, which lost 0 bases and 7 bases, there was a span of 12 bases. Germline V gene data show CDR1 as SEHNR and CDR2 as FQNEAQ (reference sequence). The CDR3 consists of 14 residues. The CDR3 DNA follows: TGTGCCAGCAGCTTAGCGGGGGGGGCAGGGACCCAGTACTTC. As protein: CASSLAGGAGTQYF.

The chain links TRBV7-3 to TRBJ2-1; D perhaps matches TRBD1 (6 bases). The CDR3 runs 13 residues. CDR1 is SGHTA and CDR2 is FQGTGA in the germline V gene. V lost 5 bases, J lost 9 bases, and 14 bases lay in between. The CDR3 DNA is TGTGCCAGCAGCGTTGTAGGGGGTTTTGAGCAGTTCTTC. Translating gives CASSVVGGFEQFF. The entire variable domain, with the rest obtained from reference TRBV7-3 and TRBJ2-1, is as follows: GAGVSQTPSNKVTEKGKYVELRCDPISGHTALYWYRQSLGQGPEFLIYFQGTGAADDSGLPNDRFFAVRPEGSVSTLKIQRTERGDSAVYLCASSVVGGFEQFFGPGTRLTVL.

The V call is TRBV7-2, the J call TRBJ1-4, with D uncertain. Germline assignment: CDR1 SGHTA and CDR2 FQGNSA. V dropped 2 bases and J dropped 3 bases, with 10 bases sitting between them. The CDR3 totals 15 residues. This CDR3 reads CASSLNTLANEKLFF. For the CDR3, the DNA is TGTGCCAGCAGCTTAAATACACTAGCTAATGAAAAACTGTTTTTT.

V is TRBV6-5 and J is TRBJ1-1; D is unclear. Germline lookup yields CDR1 MNHEY and CDR2 SVGAGI. V lost 1 base to trimming and J lost 4 bases, with 10 bases between them. This CDR3 region has 14 residues. The CDR3 protein is CASSYLGVGTEAFF. CDR3 nucleotides: TGTGCCAGCAGTTACTTGGGCGTAGGCACTGAAGCTTTCTTT.